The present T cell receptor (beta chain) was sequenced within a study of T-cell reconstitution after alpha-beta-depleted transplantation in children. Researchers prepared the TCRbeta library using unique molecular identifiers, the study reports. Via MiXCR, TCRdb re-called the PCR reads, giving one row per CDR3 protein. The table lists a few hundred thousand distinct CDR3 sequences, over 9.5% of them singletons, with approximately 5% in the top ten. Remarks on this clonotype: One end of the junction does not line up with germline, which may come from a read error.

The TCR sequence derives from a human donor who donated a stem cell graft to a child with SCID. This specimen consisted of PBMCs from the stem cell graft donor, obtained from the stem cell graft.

The CDR3 coding sequence is TGCGTCAGCAGCCGGCTGCAGGTTGGGGGCACAGATACGCAGTATTTT. Amino acid sequence: CVSSRLQVGGTDTQYF. This chain links TRBV4-1 with TRBJ2-3; D is unresolved. The CDR3 spans 16 residues. Per germline, CDR1 MGHRA and CDR2 YSYEKL.